The rows below give T cell receptor beta chains drawn from one sample of a study of blood T cell repertoires in COVID-19. TCRdb's copy holds only in-frame clones and misses some; the assay was immunoSEQ multiplex PCR. The repertoire holds over 200,000 clones, 80% to 90% seen once, with roughly 2.5% in the top ten. Sequencing input: peripheral blood. These TCRs come from a woman aged 40 to 55 with active or convalescent COVID-19. Both conserved end residues are part of each CDR3. The order of the fields is V gene, J gene, clone size, D gene, CDR3 DNA, CDR3 protein. The D gene is left open where the match is weak. Only some rows state a clone size, as once, few, many or a class for expanded clones.

TRBV5-6	TRBJ1-2	-	-	TGTGCCAGCAGCTTGTTAAGGGGCGAGAACTATGGCTACACCTTC	CASSLLRGENYGYTF
TRBV7-6	TRBJ1-1	-	-	TGTGCCAGCAGCGCCATGATAGCTGCGGTCCATACTGAAGCTTTCTTT	CASSAMIAAVHTEAFF
TRBV11-3	TRBJ1-1	-	TRBD1	TGTGCCAGCAGCGCGGTGTTTGGGACAGCGAACACTGAAGCTTTCTTT	CASSAVFGTANTEAFF
TRBV28	TRBJ1-4	once	-	TGTGCCAGCGTGGGGCGGGGAATAGGCGAAAAACTGTTTTTT	CASVGRGIGEKLFF
TRBV29-1	TRBJ1-4	-	TRBD1	TGCAGCGCCAAAAAGACCGGGACAGGGAATGAAAAACTGTTTTTT	CSAKKTGTGNEKLFF
TRBV19	TRBJ1-1	-	-	TGTGCCAGTTCCACCGGGAGCCTTGAAGCTTTCTTT	CASSTGSLEAFF
TRBV9	TRBJ1-4	-	-	TGTGCCAGCAGCCTACAGGGAGGGGTTGAAAAACTGTTTTTT	CASSLQGGVEKLFF
TRBV7-3	TRBJ2-2	-	-	TGTGCCAGCAGCTCCGCGGGACTTGCCACCGGGGAGCTGTTTTTT	CASSSAGLATGELFF
TRBV14	TRBJ1-1	-	TRBD1	TGTGCCAGCAGCCGAGACAGGGTGAACACTGAAGCTTTCTTT	CASSRDRVNTEAFF
TRBV10-1	TRBJ2-3	-	TRBD2	TGCGCCAGCAGTGACTACGGACTAGCGCTCGCAGATACGCAGTATTTT	CASSDYGLALADTQYF
TRBV11-3	TRBJ2-5	once	-	TGTGCCAGCAGCTCCCTCCAGACAGGTCGCCAAGAGACCCAGTACTTC	CASSSLQTGRQETQYF
TRBV5-1	TRBJ2-1	-	-	TGCGCCAGCAGCTACACACAGAGCTCCTACAATGAGCAGTTCTTC	CASSYTQSSYNEQFF
TRBV7-2	TRBJ2-3	-	-	TGTGCCAGCAGCTTAGACAGAACTAGCACAGATACGCAGTATTTT	CASSLDRTSTDTQYF
TRBV7-2	TRBJ2-2	-	-	TGTGCCAGCAGCCCACAGACCAACTCCTGGTTTCCCGGGGAGCTGTTTTTT	CASSPQTNSWFPGELFF
TRBV7-9	TRBJ1-3	-	TRBD1	TGTGCCAGCAGGCGGGACAGCAACTCTGGAAACACCATATATTTT	CASRRDSNSGNTIYF
TRBV6-2/TRBV6-3	TRBJ1-1	-	-	TGTGCCAGCAGTCCCCACTTGGAGGCTAACACTGAAGCTTTCTTT	CASSPHLEANTEAFF
TRBV5-1	TRBJ1-3	-	TRBD1	TGCGCCAGCAGCTTCGATGGACAGGGCTCTGGAAACACCATATATTTT	CASSFDGQGSGNTIYF
TRBV30	TRBJ1-4	-	TRBD1	TGTGCCTCGGACAGGGCTCATGAAAAACTGTTTTTT	CASDRAHEKLFF
TRBV6-5	TRBJ2-7	-	TRBD2	TGTGCCAGCAGTTACTTTGGCGGGGGTAGCTCCTACGAGCAGTACTTC	CASSYFGGGSSYEQYF
TRBV13	TRBJ2-1	-	-	TGTGCCAGCAGCTTTATCAACTTGAACAATGAGCAGTTCTTC	CASSFINLNNEQFF
TRBV7-9	TRBJ2-1	-	-	TGTGCCAGCAGCTTAGCGGTGGGTAGCGTGACCAACAATGAGCAGTTCTTC	CASSLAVGSVTNNEQFF
TRBV11-3	TRBJ2-1	-	TRBD2	TGTGCCAGCAGCCTAGCAGCGGGGGCCTACGAGCAGTTCTTC	CASSLAAGAYEQFF
TRBV7-2	TRBJ2-7	-	-	TGTGCCAGCAGCTTGGCCGGGACACTGTACGAGCAGTACTTC	CASSLAGTLYEQYF
TRBV13	TRBJ2-7	many	-	TGTGCCAGCAGCTTCAAATCCTACGAGCAGTACTTC	CASSFKSYEQYF
TRBV5-1	TRBJ1-4	-	-	TGCGCCAGCAGCTTGGTCCAGGGTGAAAAACTGTTTTTT	CASSLVQGEKLFF
TRBV5-1	TRBJ1-3	-	TRBD1	TGCGCCAGCAGTCCGACAGGGTCTGGAAACACCATATATTTT	CASSPTGSGNTIYF
TRBV7-9	TRBJ1-5	-	TRBD1	TGTGCCAGCAGCTTAGTGAGGACAGGGGTAAGGTCCAATCAGCCCCAGCATTTT	CASSLVRTGVRSNQPQHF
TRBV7-9	TRBJ1-2	-	TRBD1	TGTGCCAGCAGCCCGCTGGGACAGGGAAACTATGGCTACACCTTC	CASSPLGQGNYGYTF
TRBV2	TRBJ2-3	-	TRBD2	TGTGCCATAAATAGCGGGGGAACCAGCACAGATACGCAGTATTTT	CAINSGGTSTDTQYF
TRBV7-8	TRBJ1-6	-	-	TGTGCCAGCAGCCTGCGGGACGTAAATTCACCCCTCCACTTT	CASSLRDVNSPLHF
TRBV7-8	TRBJ2-3	-	TRBD2	TGTGCCAGCAGCAAGGAGGGACTAGCGTCAGATACGCAGTATTTT	CASSKEGLASDTQYF
TRBV12-3/TRBV12-4	TRBJ1-6	-	-	TGTGCCAGCAGTGGCTCAGGTTCACCCCTCCACTTT	CASSGSGSPLHF
TRBV4-2	TRBJ1-2	-	-	TGTGCCAGCAGCCAAGACCGAGACAGTCCCTATGGCTACACCTTC	CASSQDRDSPYGYTF